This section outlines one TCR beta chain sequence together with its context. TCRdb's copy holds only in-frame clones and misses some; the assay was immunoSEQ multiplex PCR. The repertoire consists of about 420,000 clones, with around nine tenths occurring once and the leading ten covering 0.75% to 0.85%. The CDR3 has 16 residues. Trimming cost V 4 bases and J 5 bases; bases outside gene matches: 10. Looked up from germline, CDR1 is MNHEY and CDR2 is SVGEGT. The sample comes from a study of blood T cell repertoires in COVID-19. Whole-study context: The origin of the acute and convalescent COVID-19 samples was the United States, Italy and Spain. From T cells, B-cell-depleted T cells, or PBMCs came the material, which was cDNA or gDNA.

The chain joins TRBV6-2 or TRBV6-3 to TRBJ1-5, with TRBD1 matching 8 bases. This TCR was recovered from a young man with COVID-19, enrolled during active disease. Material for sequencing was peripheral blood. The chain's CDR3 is CASSFSRTGRHQPQHF. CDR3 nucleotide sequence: TGTGCCAGCAGTTTCTCAAGGACAGGGCGGCATCAGCCCCAGCATTTT.